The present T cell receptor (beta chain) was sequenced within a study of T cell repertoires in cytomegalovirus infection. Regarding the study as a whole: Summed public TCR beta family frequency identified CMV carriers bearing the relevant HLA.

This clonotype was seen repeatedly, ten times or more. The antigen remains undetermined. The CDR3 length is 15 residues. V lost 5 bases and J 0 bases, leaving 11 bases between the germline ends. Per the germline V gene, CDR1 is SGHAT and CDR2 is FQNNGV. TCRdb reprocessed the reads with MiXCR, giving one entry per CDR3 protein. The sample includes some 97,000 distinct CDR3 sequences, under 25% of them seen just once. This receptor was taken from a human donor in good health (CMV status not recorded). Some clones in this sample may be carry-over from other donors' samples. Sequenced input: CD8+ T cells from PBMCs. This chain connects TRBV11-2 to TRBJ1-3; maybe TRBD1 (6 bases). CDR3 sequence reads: CASSPNRDSGNTIYF. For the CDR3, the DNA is TGTGCCAGCAGCCCGAACAGGGACTCTGGAAACACCATATATTTT.